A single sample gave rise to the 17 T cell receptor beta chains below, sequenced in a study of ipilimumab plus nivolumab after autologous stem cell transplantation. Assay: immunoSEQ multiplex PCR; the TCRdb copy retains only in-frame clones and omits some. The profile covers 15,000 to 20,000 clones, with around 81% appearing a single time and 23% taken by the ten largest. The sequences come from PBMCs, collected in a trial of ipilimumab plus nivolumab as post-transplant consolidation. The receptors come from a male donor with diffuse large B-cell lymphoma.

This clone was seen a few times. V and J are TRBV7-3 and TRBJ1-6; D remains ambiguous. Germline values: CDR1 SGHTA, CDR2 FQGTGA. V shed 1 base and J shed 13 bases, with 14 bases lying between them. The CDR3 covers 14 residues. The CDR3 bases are TGTGCCAGCAGCTTAAAGGCCCCTTCCTCCCCCCTCCACTTT. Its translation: CASSLKAPSSPLHF.

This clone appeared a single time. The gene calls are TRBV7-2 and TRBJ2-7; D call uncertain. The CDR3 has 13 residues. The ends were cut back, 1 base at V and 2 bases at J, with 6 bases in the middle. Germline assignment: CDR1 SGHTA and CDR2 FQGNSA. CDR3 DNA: TGTGCCAGCAGCTTAGGAGTACCCTACGAGCAGTACTTC. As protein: CASSLGVPYEQYF. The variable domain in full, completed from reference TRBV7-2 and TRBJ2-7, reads GAGVSQSPSNKVTEKGKDVELRCDPISGHTALYWYRQSLGQGLEFLIYFQGNSAPDKSGLPSDRFSAERTGGSVSTLTIQRTQQEDSAVYLCASSLGVPYEQYFGPGTRLTVT.

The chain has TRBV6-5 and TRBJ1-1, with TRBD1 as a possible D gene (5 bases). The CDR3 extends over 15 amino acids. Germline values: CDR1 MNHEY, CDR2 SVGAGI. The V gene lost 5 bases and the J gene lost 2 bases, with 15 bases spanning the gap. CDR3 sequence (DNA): TGTGCCAGCAGTCCGACCGACAGTATTAACACTGAAGCTTTCTTT. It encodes CASSPTDSINTEAFF.

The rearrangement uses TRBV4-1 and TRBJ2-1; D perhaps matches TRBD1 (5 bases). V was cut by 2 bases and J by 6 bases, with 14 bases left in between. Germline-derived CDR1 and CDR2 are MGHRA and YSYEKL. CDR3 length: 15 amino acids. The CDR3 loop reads CASSQPTAGLNEQFF. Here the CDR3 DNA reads TGCGCCAGCAGCCAACCGACGGCAGGGCTCAATGAGCAGTTCTTC.

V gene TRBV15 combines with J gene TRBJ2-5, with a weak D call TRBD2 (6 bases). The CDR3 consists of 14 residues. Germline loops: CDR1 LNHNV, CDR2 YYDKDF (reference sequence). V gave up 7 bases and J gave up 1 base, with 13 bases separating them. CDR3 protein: CATTIRGSQETQYF. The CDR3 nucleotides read TGTGCCACCACGATTCGGGGGAGCCAAGAGACCCAGTACTTC.

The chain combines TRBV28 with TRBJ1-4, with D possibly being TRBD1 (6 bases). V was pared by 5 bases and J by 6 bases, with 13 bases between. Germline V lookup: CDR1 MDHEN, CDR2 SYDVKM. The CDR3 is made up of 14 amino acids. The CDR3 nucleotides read TGTGCCAGCAGTCGAACAGGGATAGATGAAAAACTGTTTTTT. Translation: CASSRTGIDEKLFF. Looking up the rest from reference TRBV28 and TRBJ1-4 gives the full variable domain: DVKVTQSSRYLVKRTGEKVFLECVQDMDHENMFWYRQDPGLGLRLIYFSYDVKMKEKGDIPEGYSVSREKKERFSLILESASTNQTSMYLCASSRTGIDEKLFFGSGTQLSVL.

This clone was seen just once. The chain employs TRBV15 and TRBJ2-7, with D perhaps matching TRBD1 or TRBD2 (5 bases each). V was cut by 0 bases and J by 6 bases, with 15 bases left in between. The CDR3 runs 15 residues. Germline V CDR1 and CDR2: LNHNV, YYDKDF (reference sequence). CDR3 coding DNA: TGTGCCACCAGCAGAGATAAGAGGGGCCGAGCCGAGCAGTACTTC. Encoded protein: CATSRDKRGRAEQYF.

In DNA form, the CDR3 reads TGTGCCAGCAGTGCAGGGCCCTATAATTCACCCCTCCACTTT. Translated: CASSAGPYNSPLHF. This chain connects TRBV6-1 to TRBJ1-6; tentative D call: TRBD1 (5 bases). Trimming took 4 bases from V and 2 from J, leaving 6 bases between them. There are 14 residues in the CDR3. The germline V gene encodes CDR1 MNHNS and CDR2 SASEGT.

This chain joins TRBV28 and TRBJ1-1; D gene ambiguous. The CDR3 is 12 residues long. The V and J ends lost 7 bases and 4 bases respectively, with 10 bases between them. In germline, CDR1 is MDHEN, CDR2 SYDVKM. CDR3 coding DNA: TGTGCCAGCACCGGGGTGGGCACTGAAGCTTTCTTT. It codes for CASTGVGTEAFF.

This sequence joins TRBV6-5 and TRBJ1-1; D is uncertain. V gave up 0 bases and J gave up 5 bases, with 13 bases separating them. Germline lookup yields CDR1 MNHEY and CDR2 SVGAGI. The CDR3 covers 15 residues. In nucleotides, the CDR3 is TGTGCCAGCAGTTACTCGTTTCTGGCGGGAACTGAAGCTTTCTTT. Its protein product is CASSYSFLAGTEAFF.

CDR3 nucleotides: TGTGCCACCAGCAGAAAGGGCATATCCTACGAGCAGTACTTC. Protein product: CATSRKGISYEQYF. This rearrangement joins TRBV15 to TRBJ2-7; D is unresolved. V lost 2 bases to trimming and J lost 1 base, with 9 bases between them. The CDR3 extends over 14 amino acids. The germline V gene has CDR1 LNHNV and CDR2 YYDKDF (reference sequence).

The CDR3 DNA reads TGTGCCGTTAACCCTGATACTAACTATGGCTACACCTTC. Encoded protein: CAVNPDTNYGYTF. The V gene is TRBV10-3, the J gene TRBJ1-2; the D is unclear. The germline gives CDR1 ENHRY, CDR2 SYGVKD. The CDR3 runs 13 residues. Trimming removed 11 bases at V and 0 bases at J, with 13 bases between.

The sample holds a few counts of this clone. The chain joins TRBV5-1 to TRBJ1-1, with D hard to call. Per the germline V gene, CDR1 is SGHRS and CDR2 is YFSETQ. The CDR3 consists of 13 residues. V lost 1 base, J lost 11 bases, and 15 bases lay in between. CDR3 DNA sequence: TGCGCCAGCAGCTTGTGGCCGGCCCTAGAGGCTTTCTTT. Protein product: CASSLWPALEAFF. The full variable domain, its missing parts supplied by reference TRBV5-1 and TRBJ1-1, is KAGVTQTPRYLIKTRGQQVTLSCSPISGHRSVSWYQQTPGQGLQFLFEYFSETQRNKGNFPGRFSGRQFSNSRSEMNVSTLELGDSALYLCASSLWPALEAFFGQGTRLTVV.

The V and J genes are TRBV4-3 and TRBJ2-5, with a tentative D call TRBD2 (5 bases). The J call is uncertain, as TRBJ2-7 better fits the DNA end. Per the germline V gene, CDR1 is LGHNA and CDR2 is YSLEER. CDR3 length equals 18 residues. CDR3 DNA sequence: TGCGCCAGCAGCCAAGCTCATCATCTTGGGAGCCTCTCCTACGAGCAGTACTTC. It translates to CASSQAHHLGSLSYEQYF.

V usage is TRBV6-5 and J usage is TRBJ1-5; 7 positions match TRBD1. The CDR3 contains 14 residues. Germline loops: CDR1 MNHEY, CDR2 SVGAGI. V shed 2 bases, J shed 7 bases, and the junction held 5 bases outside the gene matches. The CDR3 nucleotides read TGTGCCAGCAGTTACGACAGGGCTGGGCAGCCCCAGCATTTT. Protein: CASSYDRAGQPQHF.

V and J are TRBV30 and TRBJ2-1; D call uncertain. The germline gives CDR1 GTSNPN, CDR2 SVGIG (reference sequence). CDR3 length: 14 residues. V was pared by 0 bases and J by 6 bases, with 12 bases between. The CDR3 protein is CAWSVVISSNEQFF. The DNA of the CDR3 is TGTGCCTGGAGTGTAGTTATTAGTTCCAATGAGCAGTTCTTC.

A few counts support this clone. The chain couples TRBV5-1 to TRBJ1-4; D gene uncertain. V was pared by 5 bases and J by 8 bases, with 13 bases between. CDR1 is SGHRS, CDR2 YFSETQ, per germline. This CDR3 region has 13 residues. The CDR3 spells CASRGPEQEKLFF. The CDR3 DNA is TGCGCCAGCAGAGGACCCGAACAGGAAAAACTGTTTTTT.